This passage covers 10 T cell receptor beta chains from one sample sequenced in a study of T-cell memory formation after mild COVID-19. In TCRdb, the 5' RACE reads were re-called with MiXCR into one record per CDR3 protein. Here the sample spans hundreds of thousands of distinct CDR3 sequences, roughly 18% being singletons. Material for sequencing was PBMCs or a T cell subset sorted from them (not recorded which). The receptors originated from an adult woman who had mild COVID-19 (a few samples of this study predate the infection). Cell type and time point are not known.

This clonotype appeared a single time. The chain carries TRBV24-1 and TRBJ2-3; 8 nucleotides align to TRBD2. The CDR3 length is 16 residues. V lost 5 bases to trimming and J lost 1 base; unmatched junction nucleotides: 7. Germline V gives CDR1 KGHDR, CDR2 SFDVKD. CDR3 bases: TGTGCCACCAGTGTACCGGGGGGGTGGGGCACAGATACGCAGTATTTT. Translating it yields CATSVPGGWGTDTQYF.

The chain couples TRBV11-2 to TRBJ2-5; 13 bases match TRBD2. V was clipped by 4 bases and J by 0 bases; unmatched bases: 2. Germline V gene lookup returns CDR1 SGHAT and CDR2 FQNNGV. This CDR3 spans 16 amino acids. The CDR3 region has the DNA TGTGCCAGCAGCTCGACTAGCGGGAGGTACCAAGAGACCCAGTACTTC. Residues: CASSSTSGRYQETQYF.

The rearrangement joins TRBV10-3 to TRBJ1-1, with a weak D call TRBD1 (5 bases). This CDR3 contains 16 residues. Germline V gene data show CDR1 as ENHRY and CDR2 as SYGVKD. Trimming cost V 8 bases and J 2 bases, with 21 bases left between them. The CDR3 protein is CAIGNTGGLTNTEAFF. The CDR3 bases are TGTGCCATCGGAAATACAGGAGGTCTGACAAACACTGAAGCTTTCTTT.

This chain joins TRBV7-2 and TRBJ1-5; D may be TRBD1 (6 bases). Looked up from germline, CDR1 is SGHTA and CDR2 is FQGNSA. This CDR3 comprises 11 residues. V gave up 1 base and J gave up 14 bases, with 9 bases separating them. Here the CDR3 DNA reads TGTGCCAGCAGCTTAGAAGGGACAAAGCATTTT. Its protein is CASSLEGTKHF. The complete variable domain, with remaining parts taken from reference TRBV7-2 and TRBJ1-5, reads GAGVSQSPSNKVTEKGKDVELRCDPISGHTALYWYRQSLGQGLEFLIYFQGNSAPDKSGLPSDRFSAERTGGSVSTLTIQRTQQEDSAVYLCASSLEGTKHFGDGTRLSIL.

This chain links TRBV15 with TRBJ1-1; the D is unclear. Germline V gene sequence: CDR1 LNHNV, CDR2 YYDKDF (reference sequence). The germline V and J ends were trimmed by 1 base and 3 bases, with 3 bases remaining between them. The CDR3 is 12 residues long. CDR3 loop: CATSRGDTEAFF. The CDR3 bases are TGTGCCACCAGCAGAGGGGACACTGAAGCTTTCTTT.

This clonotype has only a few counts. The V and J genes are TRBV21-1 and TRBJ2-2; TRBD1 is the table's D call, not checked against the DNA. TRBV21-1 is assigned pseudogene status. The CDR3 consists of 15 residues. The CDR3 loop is CASSKKDRKPGELFF. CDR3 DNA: TGTGCCAGCAGCAAAAAGGACAGGAAACCCGGGGAGCTGTTTTTT.

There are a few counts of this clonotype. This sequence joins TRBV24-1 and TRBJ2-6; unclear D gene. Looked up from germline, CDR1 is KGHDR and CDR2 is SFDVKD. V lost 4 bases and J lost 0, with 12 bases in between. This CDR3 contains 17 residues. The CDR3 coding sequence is TGTGCCACCAGTGACCCTGACACCTTCTCTGGGGCCAACGTCCTGACTTTC. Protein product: CATSDPDTFSGANVLTF.

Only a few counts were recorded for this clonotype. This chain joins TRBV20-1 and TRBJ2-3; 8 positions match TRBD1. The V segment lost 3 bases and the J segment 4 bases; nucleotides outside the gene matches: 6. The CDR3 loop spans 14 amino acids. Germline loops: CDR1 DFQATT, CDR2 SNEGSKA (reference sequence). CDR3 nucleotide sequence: TGCAGTGCTAGCTTGGACAGGGCTTCAGATACGCAGTATTTT. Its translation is CSASLDRASDTQYF.

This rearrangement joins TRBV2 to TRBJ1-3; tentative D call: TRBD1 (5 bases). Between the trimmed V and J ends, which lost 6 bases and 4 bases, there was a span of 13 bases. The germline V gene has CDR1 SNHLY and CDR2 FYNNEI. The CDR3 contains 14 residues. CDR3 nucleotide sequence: TGTGCCAGCAGGAAGACAGTCTTCGGAAACACCATATATTTT. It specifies CASRKTVFGNTIYF.

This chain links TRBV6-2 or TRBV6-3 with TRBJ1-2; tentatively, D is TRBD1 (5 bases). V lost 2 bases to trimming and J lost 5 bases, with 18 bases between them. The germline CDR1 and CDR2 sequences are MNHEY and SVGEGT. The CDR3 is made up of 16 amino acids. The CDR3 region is CASSYPLRGRGYGYTF. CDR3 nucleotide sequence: TGTGCCAGCAGTTACCCCCTGCGCGGTAGGGGATATGGCTACACCTTC.